A selection of T cell receptor beta chains follows, all from one sample in a study of identifying expanded T cells in peripheral blood. Sequenced by immunoSEQ multiplex PCR; TCRdb stores in-frame clones only, minus some. The repertoire holds tens of thousands of clones, with approximately 90% as singletons. Sequencing used blood. These receptors originate from a person between 18 and 75 years old in good health. Each CDR3 is given with its conserved first and last residue. A D gene is named only where the DNA matches it firmly. Expanded clones are given a class, and other clones once, few, many or no size at all.

clone size	CDR3 length	V gene	D gene	J gene	CDR3 protein	CDR3 DNA
-	13	TRBV2	TRBD1	TRBJ1-1	CASSRQGNTEAFF	TGTGCCAGCAGTAGACAGGGGAACACTGAAGCTTTCTTT
-	12	TRBV5-1	-	TRBJ2-1	CASSSSGWEQFF	TGCGCCAGCAGCTCATCGGGATGGGAGCAGTTCTTC
-	15	TRBV10-2	-	TRBJ2-1	CASSEKGASYNEQFF	TGCGCCAGCAGTGAAAAGGGAGCCTCATACAATGAGCAGTTCTTC
-	18	TRBV15	-	TRBJ2-2	CATSSELSRASNTGELFF	TGTGCCACCAGCAGCGAACTGAGCAGGGCCTCGAACACCGGGGAGCTGTTTTTT
-	13	TRBV6-6	-	TRBJ1-6	CAGGEALASPLHF	TGTGCGGGGGGGGAGGCCCTAGCGTCACCCCTCCACTTT
-	14	TRBV7-2	-	TRBJ2-1	CASSLGGAGGEQFF	TGTGCCAGCAGCTTAGGTGGCGCCGGGGGTGAGCAGTTCTTC
-	14	TRBV5-4	-	TRBJ2-1	CASSPSFGGNEQFF	TGTGCCAGCAGTCCATCGTTCGGGGGCAATGAGCAGTTCTTC
-	17	TRBV5-1	-	TRBJ2-3	CASSYPRGAASTDTQYF	TGCGCCAGCAGCTACCCCCGGGGGGCGGCGAGCACAGATACGCAGTATTTT
once	15	TRBV7-9	-	TRBJ1-6	CASSPRVAYNSPLHF	TGTGCCAGCAGCCCTCGGGTCGCCTATAATTCACCCCTCCACTTT
-	15	TRBV12-5	-	TRBJ2-1	CASGLGQSSYNEQFF	TGTGCTAGTGGTTTAGGACAGAGCTCCTACAATGAGCAGTTCTTC
-	13	TRBV4-3	-	TRBJ2-2	CASSLDYTGELFF	TGCGCCAGCAGCTTAGACTACACCGGGGAGCTGTTTTTT
-	15	TRBV5-1	-	TRBJ1-2	CASSLEGRRDYGYTF	TGCGCCAGCAGCTTGGAAGGGAGAAGAGACTATGGCTACACCTTC
-	12	TRBV29-1	-	TRBJ2-5	CSDRQGGETQYF	TGCAGCGACCGACAGGGAGGGGAGACCCAGTACTTC
few	14	TRBV10-2	-	TRBJ1-2	CASSDRDKGYGYTF	TGCGCCAGCAGTGATAGGGATAAGGGCTATGGCTACACCTTC
-	11	TRBV20-1	-	TRBJ2-3	CSAYRGGMQYF	TGCAGTGCTTACCGTGGCGGTATGCAGTATTTT
-	15	TRBV11-2	-	TRBJ2-6	CASSLARVRANVLTF	TGTGCCAGCAGCCTAGCGAGGGTTAGGGCCAACGTCCTGACTTTC
-	18	TRBV12-5	-	TRBJ2-6	CASGRHHAGQSRANVLTF	TGTGCTAGTGGTAGACACCATGCAGGACAAAGTCGGGCCAACGTCCTGACTTTC
-	19	TRBV7-9	-	TRBJ2-2	CASSQTGNVYGSGTGELFF	TGTGCCAGCAGCCAGACGGGTAATGTTTATGGGTCCGGCACCGGGGAGCTGTTTTTT
-	16	TRBV4-2	TRBD1	TRBJ2-5	CASSPAGTGDQETQYF	TGTGCCAGCAGCCCCGCCGGAACAGGGGACCAAGAGACCCAGTACTTC
-	15	TRBV12-5	TRBD1	TRBJ2-7	CASGWGTGFPYEQYF	TGTGCTAGTGGTTGGGGGACAGGTTTTCCCTACGAGCAGTACTTC
-	13	TRBV7-9	-	TRBJ2-5	CASSPEGGETQYF	TGTGCCAGCAGTCCAGAAGGGGGAGAGACCCAGTACTTC
-	14	TRBV19	TRBD1	TRBJ2-5	CASSLRDRVQTQYF	TGTGCCAGTAGTCTTCGGGACAGGGTGCAGACCCAGTACTTC
few	14	TRBV5-4	TRBD2	TRBJ2-3	CASSPGPGGDTQYF	TGTGCCAGCAGCCCGGGCCCGGGAGGAGATACGCAGTATTTT
once	13	TRBV5-6	TRBD1	TRBJ1-6	CASRLQGTSPLHF	TGTGCCAGCAGACTACAGGGGACTTCACCCCTCCACTTT
-	14	TRBV28	-	TRBJ1-2	CASSFAGSGSGYTF	TGTGCCAGCAGTTTTGCAGGGAGCGGATCTGGCTACACCTTC
-	13	TRBV2	TRBD1	TRBJ2-7	CASLPTGIGEQYF	TGTGCCAGCCTACCGACAGGGATAGGCGAGCAGTACTTC
-	14	TRBV6-5	-	TRBJ2-1	CASSYGSAGYEQFF	TGTGCCAGCAGTTACGGAAGCGCGGGGTATGAGCAGTTCTTC
-	15	TRBV7-2	-	TRBJ2-5	CASSLARGPWETQYF	TGTGCCAGCAGCTTAGCGAGGGGACCGTGGGAGACCCAGTACTTC
-	10	TRBV2	-	TRBJ1-1	CASGGRVTFF	TGTGCCAGCGGGGGGAGGGTAACTTTCTTT
-	17	TRBV2	-	TRBJ1-2	CASSLNIAYGRYYGYTF	TGTGCCAGCAGCTTAAACATCGCTTATGGACGGTACTATGGCTACACCTTC
-	14	TRBV5-4	-	TRBJ2-7	CASSLGRLSYEQYF	TGTGCCAGCAGCTTGGGACGGCTTTCCTACGAGCAGTACTTC
-	15	TRBV27	-	TRBJ2-2	CAAGYRKPNTGELFF	TGTGCCGCCGGATACAGGAAACCCAACACCGGGGAGCTGTTTTTT
-	21	TRBV19	TRBD1	TRBJ1-2	CASSNIPPRGRGRAVSNGYTF	TGTGCCAGTAGTAATATCCCCCCCCGGGGCAGGGGGCGAGCCGTCTCCAATGGCTACACCTTC
once	14	TRBV2	TRBD1	TRBJ2-1	CASSEHRGSNEQFF	TGTGCCAGCAGTGAACACAGGGGGAGCAATGAGCAGTTCTTC
once	15	TRBV5-4	TRBD2	TRBJ2-1	CASSPGLAAYNEQFF	TGTGCCAGCAGCCCGGGACTAGCGGCTTACAATGAGCAGTTCTTC
-	13	TRBV7-7	-	TRBJ1-6	CASSTEFPSPLHF	TGTGCCAGCAGCACGGAGTTTCCTTCACCCCTCCACTTT
-	12	TRBV15	-	TRBJ2-7	CATSRGYYEQYF	TGTGCCACCAGCAGAGGTTACTACGAGCAGTACTTC
-	16	TRBV4-3	-	TRBJ1-1	CASSQSTGASGLKAFF	TGCGCCAGCAGCCAGAGTACAGGTGCTTCGGGATTAAAAGCTTTCTTT
-	16	TRBV4-1	-	TRBJ2-7	CASSQEEQGPTYEQYF	TGCGCCAGCAGCCAAGAGGAGCAGGGGCCCACCTACGAGCAGTACTTC
-	15	TRBV28	-	TRBJ1-2	CASSFYPETHYGYTF	TGTGCCAGCAGTTTCTATCCTGAGACCCACTATGGCTACACCTTC
once	15	TRBV18	-	TRBJ1-1	CASSSDGPMNTEAFF	TGTGCCAGCTCATCCGACGGACCGATGAACACTGAAGCTTTCTTT
-	10	TRBV2	-	TRBJ1-2	CASSGAGYTF	TGTGCCAGCAGTGGGGCTGGCTACACCTTC